This T cell receptor beta chain was identified during a study of blood T cell repertoires in COVID-19. About the research overall: The origin of the acute and convalescent COVID-19 samples was the United States, Italy and Spain. From T cells, B-cell-depleted T cells, or PBMCs came the material, which was cDNA or gDNA.

Trimming took 4 bases from V and 4 from J, leaving 10 bases between them. This CDR3 is 13 amino acids long. Germline CDR1 and CDR2: LGHNA and YSLEER. Original handling: How many nucleated cells were present was estimated from reference gene primer amplification. Sequencing was performed with immunoSEQ multiplex PCR; in TCRdb, only in-frame clones are kept and a portion is missing. V, J and clone size are those of that table, while D and trimming were read from the DNA. The sample holds approximately 160,000 clones; 85% to 90% are singletons and the top ten take approximately 0.5%. Those enrolled in Seattle joined during active infection and were followed longitudinally afterward.

Material for sequencing was peripheral blood. The TCR comes from a man aged 55 to 70 with COVID-19, enrolled during active disease. V usage is TRBV4-3 and J usage is TRBJ1-2, with D maybe TRBD1 (5 bases). The CDR3 sequence: CASSLRDSYGYTF. In DNA, the CDR3 is TGCGCCAGCAGCCTCCGGGACTCCTATGGCTACACCTTC.